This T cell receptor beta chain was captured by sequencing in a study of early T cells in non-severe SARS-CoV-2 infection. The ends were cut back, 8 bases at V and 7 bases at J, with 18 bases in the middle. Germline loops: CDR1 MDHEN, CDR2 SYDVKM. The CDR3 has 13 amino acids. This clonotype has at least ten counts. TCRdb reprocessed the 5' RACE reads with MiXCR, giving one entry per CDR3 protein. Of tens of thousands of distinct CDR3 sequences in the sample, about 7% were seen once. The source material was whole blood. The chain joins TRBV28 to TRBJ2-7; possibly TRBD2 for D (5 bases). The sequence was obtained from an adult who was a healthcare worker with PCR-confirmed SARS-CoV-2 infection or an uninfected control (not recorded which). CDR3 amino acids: CASGGAVLREQYF. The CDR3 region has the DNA TGTGCCAGCGGAGGAGCGGTGCTGAGGGAGCAGTACTTC.